This paragraph reports one T cell receptor beta chain. The data originate from a study of blood T cell repertoires in COVID-19. For the study at large: Samples taken during acute and convalescent COVID-19 were collected in the United States, Italy and Spain. PBMCs, B-cell-depleted T cells, or T cells provided the cDNA or gDNA that made up the material.

Per the original data handling: The authors estimated nucleated cell counts from reference gene primer amplification. The assay was immunoSEQ multiplex PCR, and TCRdb's table has in-frame clones only and misses some. V and J calls and clone size are copied from that table; D and trimming were computed from the DNA. The sample has hundreds of thousands of clones; around nine tenths are singletons. CDR1 and CDR2 (germline): MNHEY, SVGAGI. The length of the CDR3 is 12 residues. The germline V and J ends were trimmed by 2 bases and 13 bases, with 12 bases remaining between them. The TCR sequence derives from a man in his 70s with acute or convalescent COVID-19. Sequencing used peripheral blood. The V call is TRBV6-5, the J call TRBJ2-1; the D gene is possibly TRBD2 (6 bases). The CDR3 loop is CASSYQRVGQFF. The DNA for the CDR3 is TGTGCCAGCAGTTACCAGCGGGTCGGACAGTTCTTC.